This T cell receptor (beta chain) is drawn from a study of T cell repertoires in cytomegalovirus infection. Study-level background: Recently identified HLA-C-restricted and well-studied HLA-B-restricted CMV epitopes were used. Public TCR beta signature analysis indicated the presence of both CMV infection and matching HLA type.

A word on this clonotype: Its target is unknown. A single base separates this from a much larger clone, so it may be a read error. Because the CDR3 is missing its conserved closing phenylalanine or tryptophan, this is likely a read error.

Trimming shortened V by 5 bases and J by 0 bases, and 14 bases separated the two germline ends. The CDR3 is 15 amino acids. From germline, CDR1 is SGHTA and CDR2 FQGNSA. A single record per CDR3 protein comes from TCRdb applying MiXCR to the reads. The sample holds hundreds of thousands of distinct CDR3 sequences, more than 40% seen once. Study-wide findings and caveats: Summed frequency of public TCR beta families distinguished CMV carriers with the relevant HLA. HLA-C-restricted TCR beta clonotypes specific for CMV led the ex vivo response.

V and J are TRBV7-2 and TRBJ2-7; D might be TRBD1 (6 bases). The source material was cultured PBMCs, sampled from culture after CMV antigen stimulation. The sequence was obtained from a human donor in good health (CMV status not recorded). Some clones in this sample may be carry-over from other donors' samples. CDR3 loop: CASSQQQGASYEQYL. Here the CDR3 DNA reads TGTGCCAGCAGCCAGCAACAGGGAGCCTCCTACGAGCAGTACCTC.